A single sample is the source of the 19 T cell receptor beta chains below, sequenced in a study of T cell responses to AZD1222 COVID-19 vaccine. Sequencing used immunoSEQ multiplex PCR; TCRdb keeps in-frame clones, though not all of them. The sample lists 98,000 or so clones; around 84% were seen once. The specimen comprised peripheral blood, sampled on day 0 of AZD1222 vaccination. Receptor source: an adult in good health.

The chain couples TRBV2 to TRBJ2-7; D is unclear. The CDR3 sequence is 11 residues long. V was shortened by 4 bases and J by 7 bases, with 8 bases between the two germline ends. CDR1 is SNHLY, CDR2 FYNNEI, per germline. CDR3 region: CASSVKLEQYF. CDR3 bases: TGTGCCAGCAGTGTTAAGCTAGAGCAGTACTTC.

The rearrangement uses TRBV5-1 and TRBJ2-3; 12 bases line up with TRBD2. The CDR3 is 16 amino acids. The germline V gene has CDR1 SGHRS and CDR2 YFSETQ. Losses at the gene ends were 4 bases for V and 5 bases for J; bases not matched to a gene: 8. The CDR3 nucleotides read TGCGCCAGCAGCCCCCCTAGCGGGGGGGCCGGAGATACGCAGTATTTT. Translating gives CASSPPSGGAGDTQYF.

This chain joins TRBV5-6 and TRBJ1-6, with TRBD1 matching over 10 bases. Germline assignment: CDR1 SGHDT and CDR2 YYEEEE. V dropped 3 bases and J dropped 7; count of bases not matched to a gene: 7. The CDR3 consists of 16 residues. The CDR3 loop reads CASSSTGGFPNSPLHF. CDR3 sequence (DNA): TGTGCCAGCAGCTCGACAGGGGGCTTTCCGAATTCACCCCTCCACTTT.

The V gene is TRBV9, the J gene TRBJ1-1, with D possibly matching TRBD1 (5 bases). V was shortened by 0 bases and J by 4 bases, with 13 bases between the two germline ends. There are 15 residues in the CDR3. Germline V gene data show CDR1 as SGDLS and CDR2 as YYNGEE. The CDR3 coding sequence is TGTGCCAGCAGCGTAGAGGGCAGGGAGACCACTGAAGCTTTCTTT. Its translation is CASSVEGRETTEAFF.

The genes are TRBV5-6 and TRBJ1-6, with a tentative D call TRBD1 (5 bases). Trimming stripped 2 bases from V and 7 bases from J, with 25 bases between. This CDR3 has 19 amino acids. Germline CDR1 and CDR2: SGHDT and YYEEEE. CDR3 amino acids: CASSFFSVGPGPLNSPLHF. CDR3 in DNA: TGTGCCAGCAGCTTTTTCTCGGTCGGTCCGGGACCTCTCAATTCACCCCTCCACTTT. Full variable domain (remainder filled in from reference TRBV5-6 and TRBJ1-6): DAGVTQSPTHLIKTRGQQVTLRCSPKSGHDTVSWYQQALGQGPQFIFQYYEEEERQRGNFPDRFSGHQFPNYSSELNVNALLLGDSALYLCASSFFSVGPGPLNSPLHFGNGTRLTVT.

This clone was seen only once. The CDR3 DNA reads TGTGCCAGCAGCCCAAGAGCGGGACAGGGAATAAACATTCAGTACTTC. It yields the protein CASSPRAGQGINIQYF. The chain is built from TRBV7-3 and TRBJ2-4; 9 bases line up with TRBD1. Germline V lookup: CDR1 SGHTA, CDR2 FQGTGA. This CDR3 has 16 residues. J was trimmed by 6 bases and V by 5 bases; bases with no gene match: 11.

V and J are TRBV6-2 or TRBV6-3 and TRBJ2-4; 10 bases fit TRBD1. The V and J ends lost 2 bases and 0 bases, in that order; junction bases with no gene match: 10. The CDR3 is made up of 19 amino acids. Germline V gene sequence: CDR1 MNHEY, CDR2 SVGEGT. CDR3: CASSYSGQGDGLAKNIQYF. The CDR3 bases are TGTGCCAGCAGTTACAGCGGACAGGGGGACGGACTAGCCAAAAACATTCAGTACTTC.

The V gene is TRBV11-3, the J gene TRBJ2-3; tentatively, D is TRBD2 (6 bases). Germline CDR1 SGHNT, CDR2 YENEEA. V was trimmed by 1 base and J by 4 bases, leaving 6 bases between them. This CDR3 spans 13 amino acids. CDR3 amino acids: CASSLGEADTQYF. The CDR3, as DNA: TGTGCCAGCAGCTTAGGGGAGGCAGATACGCAGTATTTT. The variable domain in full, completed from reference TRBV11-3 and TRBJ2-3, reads EAGVVQSPRYKIIEKKQPVAFWCNPISGHNTLYWYLQNLGQGPELLIRYENEEAVDDSQLPKDRFSAERLKGVDSTLKIQPAELGDSAVYLCASSLGEADTQYFGPGTRLTVL.

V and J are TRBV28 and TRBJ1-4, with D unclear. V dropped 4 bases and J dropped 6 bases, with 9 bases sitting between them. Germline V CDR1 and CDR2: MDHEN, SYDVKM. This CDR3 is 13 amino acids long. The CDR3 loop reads CASSSRGYEKLFF. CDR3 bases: TGTGCCAGCAGTTCCCGAGGGTATGAAAAACTGTTTTTT.

The CDR3 sequence is CASSLPFPNTEAFF. DNA of the CDR3: TGTGCCAGCAGCTTACCTTTCCCGAACACTGAAGCTTTCTTT. This rearrangement joins TRBV7-8 to TRBJ1-1; no clear D. Deletions cut 2 bases from V and 1 base from J, with 8 bases between. This CDR3 is 14 amino acids long. Looked up from germline, CDR1 is SGHVS and CDR2 is FQNEAQ.

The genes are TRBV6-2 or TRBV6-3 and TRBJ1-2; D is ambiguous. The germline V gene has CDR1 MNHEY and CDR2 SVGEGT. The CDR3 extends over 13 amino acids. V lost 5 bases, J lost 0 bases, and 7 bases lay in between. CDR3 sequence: CASSLGSNYGYTF. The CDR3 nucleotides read TGTGCCAGCAGTCTGGGTTCTAACTATGGCTACACCTTC.

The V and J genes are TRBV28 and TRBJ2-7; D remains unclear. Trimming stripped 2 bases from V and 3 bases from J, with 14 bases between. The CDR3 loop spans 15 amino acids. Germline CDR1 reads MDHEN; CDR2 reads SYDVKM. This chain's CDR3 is CASSLVSIGNYEQYF. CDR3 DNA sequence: TGTGCCAGCAGTTTAGTCAGTATTGGGAACTACGAGCAGTACTTC.

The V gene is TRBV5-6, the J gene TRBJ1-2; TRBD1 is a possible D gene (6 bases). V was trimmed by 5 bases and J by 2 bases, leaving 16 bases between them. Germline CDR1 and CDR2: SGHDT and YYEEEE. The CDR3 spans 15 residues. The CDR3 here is CASRTNREGNYGYTF. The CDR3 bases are TGTGCCAGCAGAACTAACAGGGAGGGGAACTATGGCTACACCTTC.

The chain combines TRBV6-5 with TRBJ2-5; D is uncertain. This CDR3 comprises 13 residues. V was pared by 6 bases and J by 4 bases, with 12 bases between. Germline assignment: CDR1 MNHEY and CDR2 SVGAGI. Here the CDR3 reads CASRRMKGETQYF. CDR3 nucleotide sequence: TGTGCCAGCAGACGGATGAAGGGAGAGACCCAGTACTTC.

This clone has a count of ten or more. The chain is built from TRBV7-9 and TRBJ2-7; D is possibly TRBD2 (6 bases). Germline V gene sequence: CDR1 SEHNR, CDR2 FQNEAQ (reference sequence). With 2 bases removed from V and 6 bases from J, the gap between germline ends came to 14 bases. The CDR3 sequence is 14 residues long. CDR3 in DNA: TGTGCCAGCAGCTTAAACCCAGGAGGGGTCGAGCAGTACTTC. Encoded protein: CASSLNPGGVEQYF.

The CDR3 protein is CASSQNGGADIGELFF. In DNA form, the CDR3 reads TGCGCCAGCAGCCAAAACGGGGGGGCCGATATAGGGGAGCTGTTTTTT. J is TRBJ2-2 and V is TRBV4-3, with 8 bases aligning to TRBD2. V shed 2 bases, J shed 8 bases, and the junction held 10 bases outside the gene matches. Germline loops: CDR1 LGHNA, CDR2 YSLEER. The CDR3 covers 16 residues.

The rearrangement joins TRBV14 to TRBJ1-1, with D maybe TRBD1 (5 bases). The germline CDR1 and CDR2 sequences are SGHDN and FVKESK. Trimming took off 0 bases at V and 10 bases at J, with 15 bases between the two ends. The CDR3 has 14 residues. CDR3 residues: CASSQDLGGQGAFF. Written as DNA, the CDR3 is TGTGCCAGCAGCCAAGATTTGGGCGGCCAGGGAGCTTTCTTT. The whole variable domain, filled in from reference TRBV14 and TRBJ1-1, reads EAGVTQFPSHSVIEKGQTVTLRCDPISGHDNLYWYRRVMGKEIKFLLHFVKESKQDESGMPNNRFLAERTGGTYSTLKVQPAELEDSGVYFCASSQDLGGQGAFFGQGTRLTVV.

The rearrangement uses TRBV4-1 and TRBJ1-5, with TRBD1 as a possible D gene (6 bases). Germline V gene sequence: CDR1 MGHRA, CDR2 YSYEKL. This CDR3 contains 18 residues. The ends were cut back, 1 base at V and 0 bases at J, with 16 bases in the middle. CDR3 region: CASSQGDRPTYSNQPQHF. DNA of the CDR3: TGCGCCAGCAGCCAAGGCGACAGGCCTACATATAGCAATCAGCCCCAGCATTTT.

Written as DNA, the CDR3 is TGCGCCAGCAGGGTAGCGGGGGCTTCAGATACGCAGTATTTT. Protein sequence: CASRVAGASDTQYF. The rearrangement joins TRBV10-2 to TRBJ2-3; 9 bases fit TRBD2. The CDR3 is made up of 14 amino acids. Trimming cost V 6 bases and J 4 bases; bases outside gene matches: 5. CDR1 is WSHSY and CDR2 is SAAADI in the germline V gene.